This T cell receptor (beta chain) was captured by sequencing in a study of radiotherapy plus CTLA-4 blockade in lung cancer. Study-level points and caveats: Response, reportedly, was best predicted by interferon-beta along with early blood T cell clone dynamics.

As concerns this clone: Antigen: not known.

Data came from immunoSEQ multiplex PCR; TCRdb stores just in-frame clones and leaves some out. This sample yields around 100,000 clones, of which more than 75% are seen a single time; about 3.5% belongs to the top ten. Trimming removed 4 bases at V and 4 bases at J, with 12 bases between. This CDR3 region has 14 residues. CDR1 and CDR2 (germline): SGHRS, YFSETQ. Treatment of patients with chemo-refractory metastatic non-small-cell lung cancer consisted of focal radiation plus CTLA-4 blockade with ipilimumab. Specimen: peripheral blood, collected from a patient treated with radiotherapy plus ipilimumab. V is TRBV5-1 and J is TRBJ1-3; D is perhaps TRBD1 (5 bases). The origin of this receptor is a human donor with non-small cell lung cancer that progressed on radiotherapy plus ipilimumab. Some clones in this sample may be carry-over from other donors' samples. The CDR3 nucleotides are TGCGCCAGCAGCGCCGGGACTGCCGGAAACACCATATATTTT. Protein product: CASSAGTAGNTIYF.